This T cell receptor (beta chain) emerged from a study of control samples from healthy donors and cancer patients. V lost 2 bases, J lost 5 bases, and 10 bases lay in between. The germline V gene has CDR1 SGHDT and CDR2 YYEEEE. The length of the CDR3 is 13 residues. Here immunoSEQ multiplex PCR was the method, and the copy in TCRdb shows in-frame clones only, minus some. The table records fewer than 100,000 clones, around 82% of them present only once. Sequenced input: blood. The rearrangement joins TRBV5-6 to TRBJ2-5, with D possibly being TRBD1 (5 bases). This TCR was sampled from a woman in her sixties in good health. The CDR3 region is CASSFGAEETQYF. The CDR3 DNA sequence: TGTGCCAGCAGCTTTGGGGCAGAGGAGACCCAGTACTTC.